Below, 3 T cell receptor beta chains from the same sample are listed, as sequenced in a study of shared clonotypes between healthy human individuals. Sequencing was performed with immunoSEQ multiplex PCR; in TCRdb, only in-frame clones are kept and a portion is missing. The profile shows 730,000 or so clones, about three quarters of them singletons. Specimen: memory CD4+ T cells sorted from blood. Subset given: CD45RA-negative fraction. The receptors were sampled from a woman aged 25 to 39 in good health.

This chain uses TRBV4-1 with TRBJ1-4; D might be TRBD1 (5 bases). V lost 1 base, J lost 0 bases, and 12 bases lay in between. Germline CDR1 MGHRA, CDR2 YSYEKL. The CDR3 sequence is 17 residues long. The CDR3 DNA sequence: TGCGCCAGCAGCCAAGCGGGGCTTGGGGCAACTAATGAAAAACTGTTTTTT. Its translation is CASSQAGLGATNEKLFF.

The chain combines TRBV27 with TRBJ2-7; 12 bases fit TRBD2. Germline V gene lookup returns CDR1 MNHEY and CDR2 SMNVEV (reference sequence). The CDR3 covers 15 residues. With V trimmed by 4 bases and J by 3 bases, 4 bases remained unmatched. The CDR3 spells CASSSSGRGSYEQYF. The CDR3 DNA reads TGTGCCAGCAGTTCTAGCGGGAGGGGGAGCTACGAGCAGTACTTC.

V gene TRBV6-1 combines with J gene TRBJ1-1; D gene ambiguous. The CDR3 consists of 13 residues. With 6 bases removed from V and 4 bases from J, the gap between germline ends came to 12 bases. The germline CDR1 and CDR2 sequences are MNHNS and SASEGT. This CDR3 is CASSPRDRTEAFF. CDR3 coding DNA: TGTGCCAGCAGCCCTCGGGATCGCACTGAAGCTTTCTTT.